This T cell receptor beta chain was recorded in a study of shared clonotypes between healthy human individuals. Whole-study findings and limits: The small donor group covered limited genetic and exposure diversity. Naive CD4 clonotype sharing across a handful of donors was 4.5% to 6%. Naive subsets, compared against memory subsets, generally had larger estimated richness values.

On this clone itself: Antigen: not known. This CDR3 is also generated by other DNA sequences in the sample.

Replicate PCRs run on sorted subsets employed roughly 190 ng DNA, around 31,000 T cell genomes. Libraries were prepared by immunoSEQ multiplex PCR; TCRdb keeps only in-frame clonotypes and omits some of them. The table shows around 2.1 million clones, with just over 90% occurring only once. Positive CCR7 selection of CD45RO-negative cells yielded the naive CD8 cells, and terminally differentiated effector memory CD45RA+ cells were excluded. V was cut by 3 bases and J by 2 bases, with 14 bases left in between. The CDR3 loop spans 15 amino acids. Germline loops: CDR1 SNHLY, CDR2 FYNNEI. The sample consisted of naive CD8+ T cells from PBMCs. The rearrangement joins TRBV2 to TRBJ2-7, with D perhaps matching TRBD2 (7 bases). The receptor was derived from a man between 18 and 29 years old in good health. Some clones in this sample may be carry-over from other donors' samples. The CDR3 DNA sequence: TGTGCCAGCAGTGAGGGGGCGGGAGCTACCTACGAGCAGTACTTC. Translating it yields CASSEGAGATYEQYF.